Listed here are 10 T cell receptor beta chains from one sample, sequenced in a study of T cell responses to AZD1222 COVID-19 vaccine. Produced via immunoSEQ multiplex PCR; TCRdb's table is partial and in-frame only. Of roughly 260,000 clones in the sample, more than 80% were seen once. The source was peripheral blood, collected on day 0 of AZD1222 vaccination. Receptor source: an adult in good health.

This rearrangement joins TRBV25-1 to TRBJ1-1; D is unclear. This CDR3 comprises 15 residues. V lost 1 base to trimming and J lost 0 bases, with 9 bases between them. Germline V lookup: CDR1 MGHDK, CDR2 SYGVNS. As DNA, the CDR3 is TGTGCCAGCAGTGAATTAAACATCATGAACACTGAAGCTTTCTTT. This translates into CASSELNIMNTEAFF.

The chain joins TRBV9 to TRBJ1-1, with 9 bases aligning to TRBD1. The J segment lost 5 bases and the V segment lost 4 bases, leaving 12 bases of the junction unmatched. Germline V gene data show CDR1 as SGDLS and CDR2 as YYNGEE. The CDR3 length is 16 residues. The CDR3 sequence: CASSISTQGAGTEAFF. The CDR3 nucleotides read TGTGCCAGCAGCATATCTACACAGGGGGCAGGAACTGAAGCTTTCTTT.

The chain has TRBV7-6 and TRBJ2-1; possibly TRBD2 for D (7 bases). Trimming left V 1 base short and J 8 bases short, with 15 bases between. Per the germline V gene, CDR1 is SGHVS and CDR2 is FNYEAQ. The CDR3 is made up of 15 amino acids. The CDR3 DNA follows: TGTGCCAGCAGCTTAGTTGGGGGGGCCCACGATGAGCAGTTCTTC. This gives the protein CASSLVGGAHDEQFF.

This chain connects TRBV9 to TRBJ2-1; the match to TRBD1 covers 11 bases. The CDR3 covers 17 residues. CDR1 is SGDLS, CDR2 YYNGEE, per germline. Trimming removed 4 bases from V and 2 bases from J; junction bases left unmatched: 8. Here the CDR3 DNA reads TGTGCCAGCAGCTCATCCTCGGGACAGGGGGCCTACAATGAGCAGTTCTTC. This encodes CASSSSSGQGAYNEQFF.

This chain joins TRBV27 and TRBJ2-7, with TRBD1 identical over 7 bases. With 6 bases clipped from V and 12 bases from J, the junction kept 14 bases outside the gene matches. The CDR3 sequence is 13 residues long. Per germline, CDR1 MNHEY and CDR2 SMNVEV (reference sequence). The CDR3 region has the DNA TGTGCCAGCAGCTACGAGTACAGGGGCCACCCGTACTTC. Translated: CASSYEYRGHPYF.

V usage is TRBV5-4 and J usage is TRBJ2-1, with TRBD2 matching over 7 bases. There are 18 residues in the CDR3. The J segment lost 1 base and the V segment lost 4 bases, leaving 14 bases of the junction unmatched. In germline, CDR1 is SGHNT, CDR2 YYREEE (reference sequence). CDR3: CASSLGGRRGSSYNEQFF. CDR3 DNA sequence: TGTGCCAGCAGCCTGGGCGGGCGGCGGGGGTCTTCCTACAATGAGCAGTTCTTC.

CDR3 protein: CASSQGLLEGYTF. Here the CDR3 DNA reads TGCGCCAGCAGCCAGGGCCTCCTTGAGGGCTACACCTTC. The chain couples TRBV4-1 to TRBJ1-2; D gene unclear. CDR3 length: 13 residues. V was trimmed by 3 bases and J by 8 bases, leaving 13 bases between them. Germline V gene sequence: CDR1 MGHRA, CDR2 YSYEKL.

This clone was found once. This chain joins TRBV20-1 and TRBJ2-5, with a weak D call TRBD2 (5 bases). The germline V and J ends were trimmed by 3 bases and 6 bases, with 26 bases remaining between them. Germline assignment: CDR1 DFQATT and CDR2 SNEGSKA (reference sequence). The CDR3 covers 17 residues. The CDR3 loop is CSASNFRSGGITQTQYF. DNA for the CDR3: TGCAGTGCTAGTAATTTCCGCAGCGGTGGGATTACTCAGACCCAGTACTTC.

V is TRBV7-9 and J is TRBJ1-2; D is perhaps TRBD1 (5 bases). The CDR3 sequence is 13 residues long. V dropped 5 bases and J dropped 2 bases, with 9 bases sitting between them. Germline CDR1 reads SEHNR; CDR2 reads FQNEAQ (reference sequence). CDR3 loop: CASSADRNYGYTF. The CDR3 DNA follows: TGTGCCAGCAGCGCCGACAGAAACTATGGCTACACCTTC.

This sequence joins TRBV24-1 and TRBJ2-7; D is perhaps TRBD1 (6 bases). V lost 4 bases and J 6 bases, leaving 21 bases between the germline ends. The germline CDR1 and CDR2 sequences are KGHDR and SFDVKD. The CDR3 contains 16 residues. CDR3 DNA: TGTGCCACCAGTGACCGGGACAAGGCGGCGGTTTGCGAGCAGTACTTC. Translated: CATSDRDKAAVCEQYF.